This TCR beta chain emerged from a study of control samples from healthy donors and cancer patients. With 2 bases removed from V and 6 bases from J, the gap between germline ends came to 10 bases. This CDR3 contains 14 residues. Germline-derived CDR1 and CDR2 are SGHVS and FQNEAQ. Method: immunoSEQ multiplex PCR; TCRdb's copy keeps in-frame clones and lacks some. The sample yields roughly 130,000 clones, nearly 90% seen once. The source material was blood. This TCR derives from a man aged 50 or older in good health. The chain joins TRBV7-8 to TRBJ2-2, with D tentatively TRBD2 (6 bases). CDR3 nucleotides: TGTGCCAGCAGCTTAAACCCGGGGGCCGGGGAGCTGTTTTTT. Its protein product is CASSLNPGAGELFF.